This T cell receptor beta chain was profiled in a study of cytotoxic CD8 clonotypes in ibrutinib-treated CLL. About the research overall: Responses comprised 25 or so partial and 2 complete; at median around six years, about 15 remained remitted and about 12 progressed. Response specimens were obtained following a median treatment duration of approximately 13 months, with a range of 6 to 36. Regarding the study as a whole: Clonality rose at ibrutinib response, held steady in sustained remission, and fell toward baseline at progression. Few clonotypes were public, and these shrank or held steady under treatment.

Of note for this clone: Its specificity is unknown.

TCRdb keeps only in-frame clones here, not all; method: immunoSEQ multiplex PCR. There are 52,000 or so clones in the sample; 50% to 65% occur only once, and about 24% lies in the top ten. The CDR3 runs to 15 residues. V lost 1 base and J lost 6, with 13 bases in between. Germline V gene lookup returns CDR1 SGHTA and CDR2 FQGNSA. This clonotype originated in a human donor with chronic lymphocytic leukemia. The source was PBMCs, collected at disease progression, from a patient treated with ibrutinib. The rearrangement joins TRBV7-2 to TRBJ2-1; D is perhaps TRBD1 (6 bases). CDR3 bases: TGTGCCAGCAGCTTAGACCAGGGGTCAGGCAATGAGCAGTTCTTC. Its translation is CASSLDQGSGNEQFF.